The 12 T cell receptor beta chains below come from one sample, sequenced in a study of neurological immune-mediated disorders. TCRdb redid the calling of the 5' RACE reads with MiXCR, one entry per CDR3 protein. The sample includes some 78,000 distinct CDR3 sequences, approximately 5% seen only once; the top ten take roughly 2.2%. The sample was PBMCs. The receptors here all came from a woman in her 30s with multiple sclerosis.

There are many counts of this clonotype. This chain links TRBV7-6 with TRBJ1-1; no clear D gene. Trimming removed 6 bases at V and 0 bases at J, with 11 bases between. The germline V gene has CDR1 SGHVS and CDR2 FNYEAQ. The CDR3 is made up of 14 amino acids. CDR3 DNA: TGTGCCAGCAGTCTAATGCACTTGAACACTGAAGCTTTCTTT. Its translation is CASSLMHLNTEAFF.

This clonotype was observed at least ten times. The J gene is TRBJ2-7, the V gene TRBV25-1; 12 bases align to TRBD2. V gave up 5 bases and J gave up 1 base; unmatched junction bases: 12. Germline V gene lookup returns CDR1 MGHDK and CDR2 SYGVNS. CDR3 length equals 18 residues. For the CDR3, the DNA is TGTGCCAGCAGTTCAGGACTAGCGGGACGGAGGGGGTCCTACGAGCAGTACTTC. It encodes CASSSGLAGRRGSYEQYF.

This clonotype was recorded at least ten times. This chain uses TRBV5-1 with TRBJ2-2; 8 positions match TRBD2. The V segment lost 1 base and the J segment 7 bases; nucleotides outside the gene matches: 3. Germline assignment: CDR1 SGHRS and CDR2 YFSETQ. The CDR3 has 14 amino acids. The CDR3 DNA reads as TGCGCCAGCAGCTTGTTAAGCGGGAGCGGGGAGCTGTTTTTT. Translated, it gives CASSLLSGSGELFF.

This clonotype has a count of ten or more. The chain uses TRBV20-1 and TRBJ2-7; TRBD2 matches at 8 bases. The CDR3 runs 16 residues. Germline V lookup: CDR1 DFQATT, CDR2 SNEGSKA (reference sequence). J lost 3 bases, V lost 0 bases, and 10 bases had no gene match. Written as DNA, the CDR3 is TGCAGTGCTAGAGATTACGGGGAGGCGGGAGGCTACGAGCAGTACTTC. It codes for CSARDYGEAGGYEQYF.

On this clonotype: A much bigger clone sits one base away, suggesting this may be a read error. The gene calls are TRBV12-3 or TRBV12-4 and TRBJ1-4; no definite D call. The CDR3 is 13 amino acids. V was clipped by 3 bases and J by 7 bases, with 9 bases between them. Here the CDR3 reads CASSLDAIEKLFF. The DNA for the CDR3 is TGTGCCAGCAGTTTGGACGCTATTGAAAAACTGTTTTTT.

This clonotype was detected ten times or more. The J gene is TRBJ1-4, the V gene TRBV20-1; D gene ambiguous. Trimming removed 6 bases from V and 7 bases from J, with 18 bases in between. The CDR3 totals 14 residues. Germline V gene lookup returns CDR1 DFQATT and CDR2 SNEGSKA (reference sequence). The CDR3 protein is CSALANQEGEKLFF. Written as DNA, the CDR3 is TGCAGTGCCCTCGCAAATCAAGAGGGTGAAAAACTGTTTTTT.

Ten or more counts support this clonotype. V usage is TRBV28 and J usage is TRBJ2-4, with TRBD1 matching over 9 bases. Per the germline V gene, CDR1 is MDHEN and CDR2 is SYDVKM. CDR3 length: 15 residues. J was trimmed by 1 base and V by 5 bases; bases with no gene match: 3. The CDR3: CASSGQGMAKNIQYF. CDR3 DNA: TGTGCCAGCAGTGGACAGGGGATGGCCAAAAACATTCAGTACTTC.

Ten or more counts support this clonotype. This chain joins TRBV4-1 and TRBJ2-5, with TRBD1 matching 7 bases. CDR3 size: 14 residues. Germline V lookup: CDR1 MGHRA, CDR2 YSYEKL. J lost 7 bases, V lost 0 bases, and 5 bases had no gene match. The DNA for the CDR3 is TGCGCCAGCAGCCAAGATGAGGGGGCGGGGACCCAGTACTTC. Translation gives CASSQDEGAGTQYF.

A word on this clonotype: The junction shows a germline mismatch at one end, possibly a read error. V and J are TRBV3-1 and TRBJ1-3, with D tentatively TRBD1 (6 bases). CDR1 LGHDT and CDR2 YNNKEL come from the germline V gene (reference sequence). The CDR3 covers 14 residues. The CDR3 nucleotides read TGTGCCAACAGCCACTCAGGGGCAGGAAACACCATATATTTT. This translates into CANSHSGAGNTIYF.

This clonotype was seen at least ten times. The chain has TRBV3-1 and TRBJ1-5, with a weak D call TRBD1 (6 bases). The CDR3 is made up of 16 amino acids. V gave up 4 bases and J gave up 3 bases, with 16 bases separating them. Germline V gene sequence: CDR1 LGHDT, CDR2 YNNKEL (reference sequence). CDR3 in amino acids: CASSPWRGVDNQPQHF. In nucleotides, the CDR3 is TGTGCCAGCAGCCCCTGGAGGGGGGTAGACAATCAGCCCCAGCATTTT.

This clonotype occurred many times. The CDR3 reads CSATLRGQGYGYTF. For the CDR3, the DNA is TGCAGTGCTACCCTTCGGGGACAGGGATATGGCTACACCTTC. The V call is TRBV20-1, the J call TRBJ1-2, with 9 bases identical to TRBD1. Looked up from germline, CDR1 is DFQATT and CDR2 is SNEGSKA (reference sequence). V shed 4 bases and J 5 bases; nucleotides not matched to a gene: 8. The CDR3 consists of 14 residues.

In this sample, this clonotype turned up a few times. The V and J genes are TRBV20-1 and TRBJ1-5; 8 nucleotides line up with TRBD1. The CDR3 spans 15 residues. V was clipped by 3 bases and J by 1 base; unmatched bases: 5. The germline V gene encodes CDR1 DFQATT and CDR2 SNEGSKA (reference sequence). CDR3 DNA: TGCAGTGCTAGGAGCCCAGGGGGCAGCAATCAGCCCCAGCATTTT. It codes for CSARSPGGSNQPQHF.